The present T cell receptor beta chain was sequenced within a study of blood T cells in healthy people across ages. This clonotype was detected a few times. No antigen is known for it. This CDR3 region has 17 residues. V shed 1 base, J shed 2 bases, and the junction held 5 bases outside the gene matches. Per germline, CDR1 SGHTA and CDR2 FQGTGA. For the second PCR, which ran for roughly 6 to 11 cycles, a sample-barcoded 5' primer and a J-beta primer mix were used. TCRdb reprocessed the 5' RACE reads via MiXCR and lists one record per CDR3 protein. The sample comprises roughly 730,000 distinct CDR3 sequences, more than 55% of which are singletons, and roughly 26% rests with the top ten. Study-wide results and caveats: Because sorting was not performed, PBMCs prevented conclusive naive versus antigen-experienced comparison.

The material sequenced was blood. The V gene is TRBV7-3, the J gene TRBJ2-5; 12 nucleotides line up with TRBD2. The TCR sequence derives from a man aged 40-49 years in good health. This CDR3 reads CASSLSPSGGGQETQYF. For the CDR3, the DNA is TGTGCCAGCAGCTTAAGCCCTAGCGGGGGGGGACAAGAGACCCAGTACTTC.